This T cell receptor beta chain derives from a study of T-cell reconstitution after alpha-beta-depleted transplantation in children. Findings of the study overall: About two months after transplant, alpha-beta T cells reportedly came from several hundred expanded graft clones.

For TCRbeta, the library was prepared with unique molecular identifiers. One entry per CDR3 protein, called by TCRdb with MiXCR from the PCR reads. The repertoire holds hundreds of thousands of distinct CDR3 sequences, with under 20% as singletons. A few counts support this clonotype. Its antigen is not identified. Germline CDR1 SNHLY, CDR2 FYNNEI. V lost 6 bases and J lost 6, with 14 bases in between. The CDR3 has 13 amino acids. The sequencing used PBMCs, mostly from graft donor cells, collected 360 days after TCRalphabeta/CD19-depleted stem cell transplant. The receptor was derived from a boy under three years old who had a stem cell transplant for Wiskott-Aldrich syndrome, so the T cells may come from the graft donor. The chain couples TRBV2 to TRBJ1-2, with D perhaps TRBD1 (5 bases). The CDR3 here is CASSETEDHGYTF. Written as DNA, the CDR3 is TGTGCCAGCAGCGAGACAGAGGATCATGGCTACACCTTC.